Here is one T cell receptor beta chain with its context. Its antigen is unknown. The entry originates in a study of cytomegalovirus exposure and HLA in healthy donors. Turning to the study itself: For the approximately 410 genotyped donors, 75% to 90% fell within the Caucasian-associated ancestry cluster.

Trimming removed 4 bases at V and 10 bases at J, with 16 bases between. CDR1 SGHVS and CDR2 FQNEAQ come from the germline V gene. The CDR3 contains 13 residues. Primers included in the PCR were 60 Vbeta and 13 Jbeta primers. Using immunoSEQ multiplex PCR, the repertoire was profiled, and TCRdb retains in-frame clones only, with some absent. The table includes about 180,000 clones, around 80% detected once. Study results and caveats: In vitro work confirmed that a few CMV-associated chains recognize CMV antigens.

The clonotype originates from a girl aged 5 to 17 in good health and CMV-seropositive. The chain has TRBV7-8 and TRBJ1-2, with a tentative D call TRBD1 (6 bases). Sequenced sample: PBMCs. The CDR3 nucleotides read TGTGCCAGCAGCTCTTTCGAGGGGGGGGACTACACCTTC. This gives the protein CASSSFEGGDYTF.